The next 9 T cell receptor beta chains were all read from a single sample in a study of cytomegalovirus exposure and HLA in healthy donors. PCR primers comprised 60 Vbeta and 13 Jbeta primers. Only in-frame clones appear in the TCRdb table, and some are missing; sequencing was by immunoSEQ multiplex PCR. The sample holds about 120,000 clones, roughly 70% seen once. The sequencing sample was made of PBMCs. The receptors originated from a man younger than 40 in good health and CMV-seronegative.

The chain recombines TRBV7-8 with TRBJ2-3; D may be TRBD2 (5 bases). Trimming removed 1 base from V and 2 bases from J, with 13 bases in between. The CDR3 loop spans 16 amino acids. In germline, CDR1 is SGHVS, CDR2 FQNEAQ. The CDR3 reads CASSLDSTSNTDTQYF. Written as DNA, the CDR3 is TGTGCCAGCAGCTTAGATTCTACTAGTAACACAGATACGCAGTATTTT. The full variable domain, rest sourced from reference TRBV7-8 and TRBJ2-3, is GAGVSQSPRYKVAKRGQDVALRCDPISGHVSLFWYQQALGQGPEFLTYFQNEAQLDKSGLPSDRFFAERPEGSVSTLKIQRTQQEDSAVYLCASSLDSTSNTDTQYFGPGTRLTVL.

The V call is TRBV5-1, the J call TRBJ2-2; maybe TRBD1 (7 bases). V lost 4 bases and J lost 3, with 13 bases in between. This CDR3 is 15 amino acids long. The V gene's germline CDR1 is SGHRS and CDR2 YFSETQ. CDR3 in amino acids: CASSGGGMDTGELFF. The DNA for the CDR3 is TGCGCCAGCAGCGGAGGGGGCATGGACACCGGGGAGCTGTTTTTT.

The chain couples TRBV20-1 to TRBJ2-3; TRBD2 might be the D (6 bases). The CDR3 is 11 residues long. Germline values: CDR1 DFQATT, CDR2 SNEGSKA (reference sequence). Trimming shortened V by 7 bases and J by 14 bases, and 19 bases separated the two germline ends. CDR3 bases: TGCAGTGGGGGAGGAGGAAGGTATTGGTATTTT. This translates into CSGGGGRYWYF.

The DNA of the CDR3 is TGTGCCAGCAGCGGACAGGGGATATACACTGAAGCTTTCTTT. It is translated as CASSGQGIYTEAFF. The genes are TRBV6-5 and TRBJ1-1; 9 positions agree with TRBD1. Looked up from germline, CDR1 is MNHEY and CDR2 is SVGAGI. This CDR3 region has 14 residues. The V and J ends lost 6 bases and 3 bases, in that order; junction bases with no gene match: 5.

This clone was picked up one time. The chain joins TRBV9 to TRBJ1-4; 9 nucleotides agree with TRBD1. The V segment lost 0 bases and the J segment 1 base; nucleotides outside the gene matches: 1. CDR3 length equals 16 residues. Looked up from germline, CDR1 is SGDLS and CDR2 is YYNGEE. This CDR3 reads CASSVDRGRTNEKLFF. The CDR3 bases are TGTGCCAGCAGCGTAGACAGGGGGCGAACTAATGAAAAACTGTTTTTT.

The chain employs TRBV4-1 and TRBJ2-5; possible D gene TRBD2, 7 bases. Trimming shortened V by 4 bases and J by 5 bases, and 14 bases separated the two germline ends. This CDR3 contains 14 residues. From germline, CDR1 is MGHRA and CDR2 YSYEKL. Here the CDR3 DNA reads TGCGCCAGCAGCCCAAGGAGGGGGGGGGAGACCCAGTACTTC. Protein product: CASSPRRGGETQYF.

The V gene is TRBV2, the J gene TRBJ2-3; TRBD1 is a possible D gene (6 bases). The length of the CDR3 is 14 residues. Germline V gene sequence: CDR1 SNHLY, CDR2 FYNNEI. The V and J ends lost 6 bases and 0 bases respectively, with 10 bases between them. As DNA, the CDR3 is TGTGCCAGCAGCAACAGGGTTAGCACAGATACGCAGTATTTT. Protein sequence: CASSNRVSTDTQYF.

The chain couples TRBV18 to TRBJ2-1, with D uncertain. Trimming left V 1 base short and J 2 bases short, with 6 bases between. CDR1 is KGHSH and CDR2 is LQKENI in the germline V gene. The CDR3 has 14 residues. The CDR3 is CASSPQRTYNEQFF. CDR3 coding DNA: TGTGCCAGCTCACCACAGAGAACCTACAATGAGCAGTTCTTC.

This chain joins TRBV5-1 and TRBJ2-3, with 11 bases aligning to TRBD2. The CDR3 extends over 17 amino acids. V lost 1 base to trimming and J lost 3 bases; unmatched junction nucleotides: 7. CDR1 is SGHRS and CDR2 is YFSETQ in the germline V gene. The CDR3 loop reads CASSLWLAGGGTDTQYF. The CDR3 DNA reads TGCGCCAGCAGCTTGTGGCTAGCGGGGGGTGGGACAGATACGCAGTATTTT.